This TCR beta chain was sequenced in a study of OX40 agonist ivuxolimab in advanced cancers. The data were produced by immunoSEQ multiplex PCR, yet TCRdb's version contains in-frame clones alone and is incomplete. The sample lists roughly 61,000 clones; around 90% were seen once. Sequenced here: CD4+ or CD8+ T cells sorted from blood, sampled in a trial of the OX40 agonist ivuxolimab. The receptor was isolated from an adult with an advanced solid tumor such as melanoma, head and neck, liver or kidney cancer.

The CDR3 DNA follows: TGTGCCAGCAGCTTCTTTACTAGCGGGAGACCCGGGGAGCTGTTTTTT. This codes for CASSFFTSGRPGELFF. The chain joins TRBV7-3 to TRBJ2-2; 11 bases line up with TRBD2. The length of the CDR3 is 16 residues. V was pared by 3 bases and J by 6 bases, with 6 bases of the junction left unmatched. Germline V CDR1 and CDR2: SGHTA, FQGTGA.